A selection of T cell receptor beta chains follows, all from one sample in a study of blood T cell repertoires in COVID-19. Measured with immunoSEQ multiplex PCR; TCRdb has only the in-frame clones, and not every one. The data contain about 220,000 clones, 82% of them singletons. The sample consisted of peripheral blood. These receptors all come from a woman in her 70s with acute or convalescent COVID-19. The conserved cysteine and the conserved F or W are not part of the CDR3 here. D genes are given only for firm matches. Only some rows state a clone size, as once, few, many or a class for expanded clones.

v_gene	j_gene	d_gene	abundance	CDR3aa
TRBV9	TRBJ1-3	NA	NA	ASSVQGSGNTIY
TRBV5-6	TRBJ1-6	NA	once	ASSWEGGARNSPLH
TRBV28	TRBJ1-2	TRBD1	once	ASSGGGQARYGYT
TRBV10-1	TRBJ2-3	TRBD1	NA	ASSVTGVGDTQY
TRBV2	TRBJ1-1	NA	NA	ASSEARGEAF
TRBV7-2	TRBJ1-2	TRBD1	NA	ASSEQGLANYGYT
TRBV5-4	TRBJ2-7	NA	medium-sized	ASSLAGTTHEQY
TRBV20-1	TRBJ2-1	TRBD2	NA	SASLAGAREQF
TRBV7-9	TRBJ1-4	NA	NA	ASSTGGGNLKLF
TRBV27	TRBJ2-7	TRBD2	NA	ASSLREAEYEQY
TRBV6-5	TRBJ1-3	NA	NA	ASSFTEGSGNTIY
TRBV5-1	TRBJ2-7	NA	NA	ASSLVAGSSYEQY
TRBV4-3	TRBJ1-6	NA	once	ASSQERSPLH
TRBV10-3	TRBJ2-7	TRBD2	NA	AISLTSGEVSYEQY
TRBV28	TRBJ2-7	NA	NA	ASRPTQGSIHEQY
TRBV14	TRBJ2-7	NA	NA	ASSRYLQGNEQY